Detailed here is one TCR beta chain. Its antigen is unknown. This record belongs to a study of early T cells in non-severe SARS-CoV-2 infection. Overall study context: Sequencing targeted bulk RNA from unsorted whole blood, leaving chains unpaired. Overall study results and limits: CD4 and private specificities were missed by VDJdb matching, which favored anti-spike CD8 responses.

Unique molecular identifiers tagged individual cDNA molecules. TCRdb reanalysed the 5' RACE reads using MiXCR and keeps one entry per CDR3 protein. The sample includes approximately 42,000 distinct CDR3 sequences, approximately 7.1% of them seen just once. This CDR3 is built from 15 residues. Germline V gene data show CDR1 as MNHEY and CDR2 as SVGAGI. Deletions cut 2 bases from V and 0 bases from J, with 8 bases between. V gene TRBV6-5 combines with J gene TRBJ1-5; weak D call: TRBD1 (5 bases). The TCR sequence derives from an adult who was a healthcare worker with PCR-confirmed SARS-CoV-2 infection or an uninfected control (not recorded which). What was sequenced was whole blood. The CDR3 reads CASSYKGFSNQPQHF. DNA of the CDR3: TGTGCCAGCAGTTACAAGGGGTTTAGCAATCAGCCCCAGCATTTT.